One and the same sample provided the 32 T cell receptor beta chains below, sequenced in a study of T cells after posttransplantation cyclophosphamide. Data came from immunoSEQ multiplex PCR; TCRdb stores just in-frame clones and leaves some out. The data show tens of thousands of clones, with none appearing a single time. The sequencing input was PBMCs. These receptors all stem from a man aged 35-49 years in good health, CMV-negative, and a related stem cell transplant donor.

This clone was detected many times. The V and J genes are TRBV7-2 and TRBJ2-3, with TRBD2 as a possible D gene (5 bases). Germline CDR1 and CDR2: SGHTA and FQGNSA. This CDR3 is built from 14 residues. Between the trimmed V and J ends, which lost 5 bases and 6 bases, there was a span of 15 bases. CDR3 sequence (DNA): TGTGCCAGCAGCCAGGAACTAGTATCTGATACGCAGTATTTT. This encodes CASSQELVSDTQYF.

This rearrangement joins TRBV10-3 to TRBJ2-5; weak D call: TRBD2 (5 bases). The V gene's germline CDR1 is ENHRY and CDR2 SYGVKD. V lost 4 bases and J 2 bases, leaving 11 bases between the germline ends. The CDR3 is made up of 14 amino acids. The CDR3, as DNA: TGTGCCATCAGTGCTCGGGATCTACAAGAGACCCAGTACTTC. Its protein is CAISARDLQETQYF.

This clone has a count of ten or more. V and J are TRBV7-6 and TRBJ2-1; D is possibly TRBD1 (6 bases). The V end was cut by 6 bases, the J end by 6 bases, with 12 bases between. This CDR3 has 13 residues. From germline, CDR1 is SGHVS and CDR2 FNYEAQ. The CDR3 coding sequence is TGTGCCAGCAGGCCGTTAGGGGGCAATGAGCAGTTCTTC. This sequence encodes CASRPLGGNEQFF.

This clone was picked up many times. The chain has TRBV7-8 and TRBJ1-5; 7 nucleotides match TRBD1. The CDR3 covers 13 residues. From germline, CDR1 is SGHVS and CDR2 FQNEAQ. V lost 5 bases and J lost 8; bases outside the gene matches: 6. CDR3 in DNA: TGTGCCAGCAGCCGACAGGGTATTGAGCCCCAGCATTTT. Protein: CASSRQGIEPQHF.

Many counts were recorded for this clone. The V gene is TRBV20-1, the J gene TRBJ2-4, with D unresolved. CDR1 and CDR2 from the germline V gene are DFQATT and SNEGSKA (reference sequence). This CDR3 has 11 amino acids. V shed 5 bases and J shed 6 bases, with 8 bases lying between them. CDR3 region: CSAGQANIQYF. CDR3 nucleotide sequence: TGCAGTGCTGGTCAGGCAAACATTCAGTACTTC.

In this sample, this clone turned up many times. The J gene is TRBJ2-3, the V gene TRBV9; 8 bases match TRBD2. This CDR3 is built from 16 residues. V dropped 2 bases and J dropped 0; count of bases not matched to a gene: 5. CDR1 is SGDLS and CDR2 is YYNGEE in the germline V gene. CDR3 DNA sequence: TGTGCCAGCAGCGTTTGGGCTAGCGGGAGCACAGATACGCAGTATTTT. Protein sequence: CASSVWASGSTDTQYF. The full variable domain, with the rest looked up from reference TRBV9 and TRBJ2-3, is DSGVTQTPKHLITATGQRVTLRCSPRSGDLSVYWYQQSLDQGLQFLIQYYNGEERAKGNILERFSAQQFPDLHSELNLSSLELGDSALYFCASSVWASGSTDTQYFGPGTRLTVL.

This clone was counted at least ten times. This rearrangement joins TRBV9 to TRBJ1-5, with D uncertain. CDR1 SGDLS and CDR2 YYNGEE come from the germline V gene. Trimming removed 4 bases at V and 3 bases at J, with 14 bases between. CDR3 length: 15 amino acids. The chain's CDR3 is CASSLSPLFNQPQHF. CDR3 DNA: TGTGCCAGCAGCCTCTCCCCGTTGTTCAATCAGCCCCAGCATTTT.

The J gene is TRBJ1-5, the V gene TRBV18; possibly TRBD1 for D (6 bases). The V gene's germline CDR1 is KGHSH and CDR2 LQKENI. CDR3 length: 15 amino acids. Trimming took 4 bases from V and 3 from J, leaving 13 bases between them. CDR3 residues: CASSHETGFNQPQHF. CDR3 bases: TGTGCCAGCTCACATGAGACAGGATTCAATCAGCCCCAGCATTTT. Filled out from reference TRBV18 and TRBJ1-5, the complete variable domain reads NAGVMQNPRHLVRRRGQEARLRCSPMKGHSHVYWYRQLPEEGLKFMVYLQKENIIDESGMPKERFSAEFPKEGPSILRIQQVVRGDSAAYFCASSHETGFNQPQHFGDGTRLSIL.

The sample holds many counts of this clone. The rearrangement uses TRBV5-5 and TRBJ2-7, with D possibly TRBD1 on 6 matching bases. The CDR3 consists of 13 residues. Trimming took off 0 bases at V and 6 bases at J, with 10 bases between the two ends. Germline V gene lookup returns CDR1 SGHKS and CDR2 YYEKEE (reference sequence). CDR3 protein: CASSLDRVSEQYF. The CDR3 bases are TGTGCCAGCAGCTTGGACAGGGTGAGCGAGCAGTACTTC.

This rearrangement joins TRBV5-5 to TRBJ2-1; maybe TRBD2 (6 bases). The CDR3 loop spans 15 amino acids. V shed 4 bases and J shed 0 bases, with 11 bases lying between them. Germline CDR1 reads SGHKS; CDR2 reads YYEKEE (reference sequence). CDR3: CASSRDWSSYNEQFF. CDR3 nucleotide sequence: TGTGCCAGCAGCCGGGACTGGAGCTCCTACAATGAGCAGTTCTTC.

The table lists this clone with many counts. V and J are TRBV27 and TRBJ1-1; TRBD1 matches at 8 bases. V trimming: 5 bases; J trimming: 4 bases; junction bases outside the gene matches: 0. Germline V gives CDR1 MNHEY, CDR2 SMNVEV (reference sequence). This CDR3 is 12 amino acids long. CDR3 nucleotide sequence: TGTGCCAGCAGTGACAGGGGCACTGAAGCTTTCTTT. It is translated as CASSDRGTEAFF.

In this sample, this clone turned up many times. V is TRBV19 and J is TRBJ1-2; 9 bases line up with TRBD1. The CDR3 extends over 15 amino acids. The V gene end was trimmed by 1 base and the J gene end by 8 bases; junction bases not matched to a gene: 8. Germline V CDR1 and CDR2: LNHDA, SQIVND (reference sequence). The CDR3 DNA reads TGTGCCAGTAGTATAGCACAGGGGGCGGCTCAGGGCTACACCTTC. Residues: CASSIAQGAAQGYTF. Full variable domain (outside the CDR3, taken from reference TRBV19 and TRBJ1-2): DGGITQSPKYLFRKEGQNVTLSCEQNLNHDAMYWYRQDPGQGLRLIYYSQIVNDFQKGDIAEGYSVSREKKESFPLTVTSAQKNPTAFYLCASSIAQGAAQGYTFGSGTRLTVV.

The rearrangement joins TRBV2 to TRBJ2-5, with 12 bases identical to TRBD2. Per germline, CDR1 SNHLY and CDR2 FYNNEI. The CDR3 is made up of 15 amino acids. The ends lost 7 bases at V and 4 bases at J; junction bases unmatched: 7. The CDR3 DNA reads TGTGCCAGCACTAGGACTAGCGGGAATACAGAGACCCAGTACTTC. This sequence encodes CASTRTSGNTETQYF. Supplemented by reference TRBV2 and TRBJ2-5, the full variable domain reads EPEVTQTPSHQVTQMGQEVILRCVPISNHLYFYWYRQILGQKVEFLVSFYNNEISEKSEIFDDQFSVERPDGSNFTLKIRSTKLEDSAMYFCASTRTSGNTETQYFGPGTRLLVL.

CDR3 coding DNA: TGTGCCAGCAGTTGGGGAGGGAATTCCTACAATGAGCAGTTCTTC. Protein product: CASSWGGNSYNEQFF. The chain combines TRBV2 with TRBJ2-1; 7 bases fit TRBD2. Germline V lookup: CDR1 SNHLY, CDR2 FYNNEI. The junction had 5 bases not matched to a gene; V was cut back by 5 bases and J by 1 base. This CDR3 contains 15 residues.

This clone was detected many times. The chain is built from TRBV7-9 and TRBJ1-3; possible D gene TRBD1, 5 bases. Trimming cost V 5 bases and J 0 bases, with 11 bases left between them. Germline V CDR1 and CDR2: SEHNR, FQNEAQ (reference sequence). CDR3 size: 15 residues. The CDR3 bases are TGTGCCAGCAGCGATACGACAGTCTCTGGAAACACCATATATTTT. Encoded protein: CASSDTTVSGNTIYF.

This clone occurred many times. CDR3 region: CASSQGTLELFF. Written as DNA, the CDR3 is TGTGCCAGCAGCCAGGGGACTTTGGAGCTGTTTTTT. The rearrangement joins TRBV14 to TRBJ2-2; D perhaps matches TRBD2 (6 bases). Germline-derived CDR1 and CDR2 are SGHDN and FVKESK. The length of the CDR3 is 12 residues. V was cut by 3 bases and J by 10 bases, with 9 bases left in between.

The table lists this clone with many counts. The V gene is TRBV4-1, the J gene TRBJ1-2, with a weak D call TRBD1 (5 bases). V shed 4 bases and J shed 7 bases, with 16 bases lying between them. This CDR3 contains 14 residues. Germline V CDR1 and CDR2: MGHRA, YSYEKL. CDR3 region: CASSRTRGVGGYTF. The CDR3 coding sequence is TGCGCCAGCAGCCGGACCCGGGGGGTGGGTGGCTACACCTTC.

At least ten counts were recorded for this clone. The gene calls are TRBV2 and TRBJ2-7; tentatively, D is TRBD2 (6 bases). Trimming stripped 0 bases from V and 2 bases from J, with 11 bases between. The CDR3 loop spans 15 amino acids. Germline values: CDR1 SNHLY, CDR2 FYNNEI. CDR3 sequence reads: CASSEAGTGTYEQYV. CDR3 sequence (DNA): TGTGCCAGCAGTGAAGCGGGGACTGGAACCTACGAGCAGTACGTC.

This clone was picked up many times. The CDR3 region is CASSREGATDGYTF. CDR3 bases: TGTGCCAGTAGTAGAGAAGGGGCGACTGACGGCTACACCTTC. The rearrangement joins TRBV19 to TRBJ1-2; D possibly corresponds to TRBD1 (5 bases). Germline CDR1 and CDR2: LNHDA and SQIVND (reference sequence). V was trimmed by 4 bases and J by 8 bases, leaving 17 bases between them. The CDR3 extends over 14 amino acids.

The chain recombines TRBV18 with TRBJ1-1; no reliable D call. Trimming stripped 3 bases from V and 4 bases from J, with 6 bases between. This CDR3 is built from 12 residues. Germline V gives CDR1 KGHSH, CDR2 LQKENI. CDR3 in DNA: TGTGCCAGCTCACCGGTAGCCACTGAAGCTTTCTTT. It yields the protein CASSPVATEAFF. Looking up the rest from reference TRBV18 and TRBJ1-1 gives the full variable domain: NAGVMQNPRHLVRRRGQEARLRCSPMKGHSHVYWYRQLPEEGLKFMVYLQKENIIDESGMPKERFSAEFPKEGPSILRIQQVVRGDSAAYFCASSPVATEAFFGQGTRLTVV.

This clone was detected ten times or more. The V gene is TRBV5-4, the J gene TRBJ2-1; 9 bases agree with TRBD2. Per germline, CDR1 SGHNT and CDR2 YYREEE (reference sequence). The CDR3 is 14 amino acids. The V and J ends lost 1 base and 5 bases, in that order; junction bases with no gene match: 1. CDR3 DNA sequence: TGTGCCAGCAGCTTGCTAGCGGGGAACAATGAGCAGTTCTTC. It specifies CASSLLAGNNEQFF.

This clone has only a few counts. This chain joins TRBV7-9 and TRBJ2-5, with a tentative D call TRBD2 (6 bases). The CDR3 has 14 residues. Trimming stripped 2 bases from V and 5 bases from J, with 12 bases between. The germline gives CDR1 SEHNR, CDR2 FQNEAQ (reference sequence). The CDR3 coding sequence is TGTGCCAGCAGCTTATTTGGGGCGGGGGAGACCCAGTACTTC. It codes for CASSLFGAGETQYF.

This clone was seen repeatedly, ten times or more. This chain uses TRBV15 with TRBJ1-5, with a tentative D call TRBD1 (5 bases). The CDR3 has 16 residues. The V and J ends lost 4 bases and 4 bases respectively, with 17 bases between them. Looked up from germline, CDR1 is LNHNV and CDR2 is YYDKDF (reference sequence). CDR3 sequence: CATSKRGGPGNQPQHF. The CDR3 nucleotides are TGTGCCACCAGCAAAAGGGGAGGGCCTGGGAATCAGCCCCAGCATTTT.

This clone was counted many times. This chain links TRBV19 with TRBJ2-5; 7 bases match TRBD1. V gave up 0 bases and J gave up 5 bases; unmatched junction bases: 3. There are 14 residues in the CDR3. In germline, CDR1 is LNHDA, CDR2 SQIVND (reference sequence). CDR3 region: CASSIEGGLETQYF. The CDR3 DNA follows: TGTGCCAGTAGTATAGAAGGGGGCCTGGAGACCCAGTACTTC. Combining the CDR3 with reference TRBV19 and TRBJ2-5 gives the whole variable domain DGGITQSPKYLFRKEGQNVTLSCEQNLNHDAMYWYRQDPGQGLRLIYYSQIVNDFQKGDIAEGYSVSREKKESFPLTVTSAQKNPTAFYLCASSIEGGLETQYFGPGTRLLVL.

This clone was seen many times. The chain employs TRBV29-1 and TRBJ2-1, with TRBD1 matching 9 bases. V was pared by 7 bases and J by 6 bases, with 10 bases of the junction left unmatched. The germline V gene encodes CDR1 SQVTM and CDR2 ANQGSEA. This CDR3 has 14 residues. The CDR3 nucleotides read TGCAGCGGGAAGACCGGGACAGGGAGCAATGAGCAGTTCTTC. It encodes CSGKTGTGSNEQFF.

This clone was picked up a small number of times. The chain links TRBV7-2 to TRBJ1-6; D may be TRBD1 (6 bases). V gave up 0 bases and J gave up 1 base, with 7 bases separating them. This CDR3 is 16 amino acids long. The germline gives CDR1 SGHTA, CDR2 FQGNSA. DNA for the CDR3: TGTGCCAGCAGCTTAGCCAGGGGTTCCTATAATTCACCCCTCCACTTT. Protein sequence: CASSLARGSYNSPLHF. Supplemented by reference TRBV7-2 and TRBJ1-6, the full variable domain reads GAGVSQSPSNKVTEKGKDVELRCDPISGHTALYWYRQSLGQGLEFLIYFQGNSAPDKSGLPSDRFSAERTGGSVSTLTIQRTQQEDSAVYLCASSLARGSYNSPLHFGNGTRLTVT.

This clone was recorded at least ten times. The chain couples TRBV19 to TRBJ1-2, with 7 bases fitting TRBD1. This CDR3 has 15 residues. The germline V gene encodes CDR1 LNHDA and CDR2 SQIVND (reference sequence). Unmatched junction bases numbered 6, after V lost 3 bases and J lost 2 bases. CDR3 DNA sequence: TGTGCCAGTAGTATTAAGAGGGGACAGAACTATGGCTACACCTTC. This sequence encodes CASSIKRGQNYGYTF.

The V call is TRBV5-1, the J call TRBJ2-3, with TRBD1 as a possible D gene (5 bases). Germline-derived CDR1 and CDR2 are SGHRS and YFSETQ. The CDR3 spans 17 residues. V lost 4 bases and J lost 2, with 20 bases in between. The CDR3 sequence is CASSPTRLTGYTDTQYF. CDR3 sequence (DNA): TGCGCCAGCAGCCCTACCCGGTTAACAGGCTACACAGATACGCAGTATTTT.

This clone was picked up many times. The rearrangement uses TRBV7-8 and TRBJ2-5, with a possible D match to TRBD1 (6 bases). CDR1 and CDR2 (germline): SGHVS, FQNEAQ. The CDR3 loop spans 15 amino acids. V was trimmed by 0 bases and J by 4 bases, leaving 12 bases between them. In DNA, the CDR3 is TGTGCCAGCAGCTTAGCCCAGGGGATTGGAGAGACCCAGTACTTC. Residues: CASSLAQGIGETQYF. Filled out from reference TRBV7-8 and TRBJ2-5, the complete variable domain reads GAGVSQSPRYKVAKRGQDVALRCDPISGHVSLFWYQQALGQGPEFLTYFQNEAQLDKSGLPSDRFFAERPEGSVSTLKIQRTQQEDSAVYLCASSLAQGIGETQYFGPGTRLLVL.

This clone was seen many times. V and J are TRBV5-1 and TRBJ2-2, with 11 bases aligning to TRBD1. V lost 0 bases, J lost 6 bases, and 1 base stayed unmatched. The V gene's germline CDR1 is SGHRS and CDR2 YFSETQ. This CDR3 has 15 amino acids. The CDR3 loop is CASSLEGQGAGELFF. The CDR3, as DNA: TGCGCCAGCAGCTTGGAGGGACAGGGGGCCGGGGAGCTGTTTTTT.

This clone was recorded at least ten times. V gene TRBV19 combines with J gene TRBJ1-3; maybe TRBD1 (6 bases). Germline values: CDR1 LNHDA, CDR2 SQIVND (reference sequence). The ends were cut back, 5 bases at V and 2 bases at J, with 7 bases in the middle. This CDR3 contains 13 residues. The CDR3, as DNA: TGTGCCAGTAGTGAGGGGGCTGGAAACACCATATATTTT. Amino acids: CASSEGAGNTIYF.

This clone was seen ten or more times. The chain joins TRBV4-1 to TRBJ1-5, with D uncertain. The CDR3 runs 17 residues. The germline gives CDR1 MGHRA, CDR2 YSYEKL. The V and J ends lost 0 bases and 6 bases respectively, with 18 bases between them. CDR3: CASSQDPDSRAGQPQHF. CDR3 DNA: TGCGCCAGCAGCCAAGATCCTGACTCCCGTGCGGGTCAGCCCCAGCATTTT.